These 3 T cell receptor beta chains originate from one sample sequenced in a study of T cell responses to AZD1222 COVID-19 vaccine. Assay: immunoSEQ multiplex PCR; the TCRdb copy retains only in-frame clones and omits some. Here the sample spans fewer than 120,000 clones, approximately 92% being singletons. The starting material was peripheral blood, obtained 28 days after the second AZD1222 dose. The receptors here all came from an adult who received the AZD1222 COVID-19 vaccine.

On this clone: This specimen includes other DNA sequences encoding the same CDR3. The CDR3 DNA reads TGTGCCAGCAGCCTCAGGGGAAATCAGCCCCAGCATTTT. Its protein is CASSLRGNQPQHF. The chain is built from TRBV7-2 and TRBJ1-5, with a tentative D call TRBD1 (6 bases). V dropped 5 bases and J dropped 4 bases, with 9 bases sitting between them. This CDR3 has 13 amino acids. The germline CDR1 and CDR2 sequences are SGHTA and FQGNSA.

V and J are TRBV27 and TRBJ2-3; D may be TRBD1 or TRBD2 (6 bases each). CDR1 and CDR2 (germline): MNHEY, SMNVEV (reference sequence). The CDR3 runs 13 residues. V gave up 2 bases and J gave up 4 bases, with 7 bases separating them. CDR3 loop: CASSLRGPDTQYF. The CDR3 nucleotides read TGTGCCAGCAGTTTACGGGGGCCAGATACGCAGTATTTT.

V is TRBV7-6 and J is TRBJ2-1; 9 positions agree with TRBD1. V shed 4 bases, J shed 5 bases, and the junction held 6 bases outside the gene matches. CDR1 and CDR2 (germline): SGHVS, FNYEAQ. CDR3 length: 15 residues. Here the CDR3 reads CASSSSGTGNNEQFF. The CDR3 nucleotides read TGTGCCAGCAGCTCCAGCGGGACAGGGAACAATGAGCAGTTCTTC.